This passage covers 21 T cell receptor beta chains from one sample sequenced in a study of pediatric ulcerative colitis. Clones were read by immunoSEQ multiplex PCR, and TCRdb kept only the in-frame ones, dropping some. The profile covers 40,000 to 55,000 clones, with around 78% appearing a single time and more than 3.5% taken by the ten largest. Rectal tissue came from one to two pinch biopsies taken at colonoscopy. The sample comprised gut tissue. These receptors were collected from a girl aged 10 to 17 with moderate ulcerative colitis.

The rearrangement joins TRBV9 to TRBJ2-7; 7 positions match TRBD2. The CDR3 is 13 amino acids. J gave up 6 bases and V 3 bases, and 6 bases lay outside the gene matches. CDR1 and CDR2 (germline): SGDLS, YYNGEE. The CDR3 DNA reads TGTGCCAGCAGCGCCTCTGGACTAGGCGAGCAGTACTTC. It encodes CASSASGLGEQYF.

This chain links TRBV27 with TRBJ2-7; D may be TRBD1 (5 bases). Germline V gives CDR1 MNHEY, CDR2 SMNVEV (reference sequence). V was clipped by 6 bases and J by 5 bases, with 11 bases between them. The CDR3 has 12 residues. The CDR3 sequence is CASRGRRDEQYF. Written as DNA, the CDR3 is TGTGCCAGCAGGGGGCGCCGCGACGAGCAGTACTTC.

CDR3 amino acids: CAIGRAGGPDEQFF. DNA for the CDR3: TGCGCCATAGGAAGAGCGGGAGGGCCAGATGAGCAGTTCTTC. The rearrangement uses TRBV10-1 and TRBJ2-1, with 10 bases fitting TRBD2. Germline assignment: CDR1 WNHNN and CDR2 SYGVQD (reference sequence). V lost 10 bases to trimming and J lost 8 bases; unmatched junction nucleotides: 11. The CDR3 contains 14 residues.

The V gene is TRBV10-2, the J gene TRBJ2-2, with D perhaps matching TRBD2 (6 bases). The CDR3 runs 16 residues. CDR1 and CDR2 from the germline V gene are WSHSY and SAAADI. With 6 bases removed from V and 4 bases from J, the gap between germline ends came to 18 bases. The CDR3 DNA sequence: TGCGCCAGCAGGGGGCGGGAAGCAGGGTCCACCGGGGAGCTGTTTTTT. Translation: CASRGREAGSTGELFF.

This rearrangement joins TRBV5-5 to TRBJ2-7; D perhaps matches TRBD1 (6 bases). Germline loops: CDR1 SGHKS, CDR2 YYEKEE (reference sequence). The CDR3 loop spans 13 amino acids. V lost 4 bases, J lost 2 bases, and 10 bases lay in between. DNA of the CDR3: TGTGCCAGCAGCGAGGGGGACCCCTACGAGCAGTACTTC. The encoded protein is CASSEGDPYEQYF.

The chain joins TRBV29-1 to TRBJ1-1; 9 bases agree with TRBD1. Germline V gives CDR1 SQVTM, CDR2 ANQGSEA. The J segment lost 2 bases and the V segment lost 3 bases, leaving 7 bases of the junction unmatched. The CDR3 sequence is 15 residues long. CDR3 sequence reads: CSVEYRGRPNTEAFF. CDR3 nucleotides: TGCAGCGTTGAGTACAGGGGGCGTCCCAACACTGAAGCTTTCTTT. Using reference TRBV29-1 and TRBJ1-1 for the parts outside the CDR3, the full variable domain is SAVISQKPSRDICQRGTSLTIQCQVDSQVTMMFWYRQQPGQSLTLIATANQGSEATYESGFVIDKFPISRPNLTFSTLTVSNMSPEDSSIYLCSVEYRGRPNTEAFFGQGTRLTVV.

The chain carries TRBV6-1 and TRBJ1-1; D gene ambiguous. The V gene lost 4 bases and the J gene lost 4 bases, with 13 bases spanning the gap. CDR1 and CDR2 from the germline V gene are MNHNS and SASEGT. The CDR3 spans 14 residues. The CDR3 DNA is TGTGCCAGCAGTGCGGACCTCCGGGGCACTGAAGCTTTCTTT. As protein: CASSADLRGTEAFF.

This clone was recorded only once. The chain links TRBV7-9 to TRBJ2-2; D tentatively reads TRBD1 or TRBD2 (6 bases each). The CDR3 spans 15 residues. Germline CDR1 and CDR2: SEHNR and FQNEAQ (reference sequence). V shed 0 bases and J shed 8 bases, with 13 bases lying between them. Here the CDR3 reads CASSLASGGPGELFF. For the CDR3, the DNA is TGTGCCAGCAGCTTAGCGTCCGGGGGCCCTGGGGAGCTGTTTTTT.

The rearrangement uses TRBV30 and TRBJ1-1; weak D call: TRBD1 (5 bases). The CDR3 is 12 amino acids. Trimming took 4 bases from V and 7 from J, leaving 13 bases between them. In germline, CDR1 is GTSNPN, CDR2 SVGIG (reference sequence). CDR3 region: CAWNLLTGEAFF. In nucleotides, the CDR3 is TGTGCCTGGAACCTATTAACAGGTGAAGCTTTCTTT.

The CDR3 spells CASSKVSALTGTEAFF. CDR3 coding DNA: TGTGCCAGCAGCAAAGTGAGCGCCCTTACAGGGACTGAAGCTTTCTTT. The V gene is TRBV21-1, the J gene TRBJ1-1; TRBD1 is taken as the D call from the table, unchecked against the DNA. TRBV21-1 constitutes a pseudogene. This CDR3 spans 16 amino acids.

This rearrangement joins TRBV9 to TRBJ2-7; D is possibly TRBD1 (6 bases). CDR1 is SGDLS and CDR2 is YYNGEE in the germline V gene. The CDR3 is made up of 14 amino acids. V was clipped by 0 bases and J by 2 bases, with 9 bases between them. CDR3 bases: TGTGCCAGCAGCGTAGACGCAGGGGCCTACGAGCAGTACTTC. As protein: CASSVDAGAYEQYF.

The chain carries TRBV29-1 and TRBJ1-1, with TRBD1 as a possible D gene (6 bases). Germline loops: CDR1 SQVTM, CDR2 ANQGSEA. The length of the CDR3 is 12 residues. The V gene lost 3 bases and the J gene lost 4 bases, with 9 bases spanning the gap. DNA of the CDR3: TGCAGCGTTGAGGGGGCATCCACTGAAGCTTTCTTT. It is translated as CSVEGASTEAFF.

CDR3 loop: CASSVGPAADYGYTF. DNA of the CDR3: TGTGCCAGCAGCGTAGGACCCGCAGCAGACTATGGCTACACCTTC. V is TRBV9 and J is TRBJ1-2; unclear D gene. Deletions cut 0 bases from V and 3 bases from J, with 12 bases between. Germline V gives CDR1 SGDLS, CDR2 YYNGEE. The CDR3 runs to 15 residues.

The genes are TRBV14 and TRBJ2-7; D uncertain. The ends were cut back, 5 bases at V and 6 bases at J, with 11 bases in the middle. The CDR3 runs 12 residues. From germline, CDR1 is SGHDN and CDR2 FVKESK. CDR3 nucleotide sequence: TGTGCCAGCAGCTATGGTTCGTCCGAGCAGTACTTC. Amino acids: CASSYGSSEQYF.

The genes are TRBV2 and TRBJ2-1; D uncertain. Looked up from germline, CDR1 is SNHLY and CDR2 is FYNNEI. CDR3 length: 11 amino acids. Deletions cut 2 bases from V and 9 bases from J, with 5 bases between. The CDR3 here is CASSEWFEQFF. The CDR3 nucleotides read TGTGCCAGCAGTGAATGGTTTGAGCAGTTCTTC.

A few counts support this clone. The J gene is TRBJ2-4, the V gene TRBV5-8; D is ambiguous. Germline V lookup: CDR1 SGHTS, CDR2 YDEGEE. This CDR3 comprises 12 residues. V shed 2 bases and J shed 5 bases, with 5 bases lying between them. The CDR3 spells CASSFRQNIQYF. The CDR3, as DNA: TGTGCCAGCAGCTTTCGCCAAAACATTCAGTACTTC.

This chain's CDR3 is CASSQDRILNTEAFF. CDR3 bases: TGTGCCAGCAGCCAAGATCGGATACTGAACACTGAAGCTTTCTTT. This chain uses TRBV14 with TRBJ1-1; D call uncertain. The CDR3 runs to 15 residues. V lost 0 bases to trimming and J lost 0 bases, with 8 bases between them. Germline V gene sequence: CDR1 SGHDN, CDR2 FVKESK.

The CDR3 nucleotides read TGTGCCAGCAGCTCGGTAGGGGACACTGAAGCTTTCTTT. This translates into CASSSVGDTEAFF. The chain carries TRBV7-9 and TRBJ1-1; tentative D call: TRBD1 (5 bases). V gave up 4 bases and J gave up 3 bases, with 9 bases separating them. Germline V CDR1 and CDR2: SEHNR, FQNEAQ (reference sequence). The CDR3 contains 13 residues.

Concerning this clone: One junction end disagrees with the germline gene, perhaps due to a read error. This rearrangement joins TRBV5-3 to TRBJ2-7; D might be TRBD1 or TRBD2, each matching 5 bases. TRBV5-3 is reported as an ORF; its role is uncertain. The length of the CDR3 is 14 residues. The CDR3 here is CASSLRVGAYEQYF. The CDR3, as DNA: TGTGCCAGCAGCTTGAGGGTGGGGGCCTACGAGCAGTACTTC.

The CDR3 nucleotides read TGTGCCAGCAGCCTACCCGCTGGCCACGAGCAGTACTTC. Protein product: CASSLPAGHEQYF. This chain connects TRBV5-4 to TRBJ2-7; D gene unclear. Germline assignment: CDR1 SGHNT and CDR2 YYREEE (reference sequence). The CDR3 spans 13 residues. V was pared by 4 bases and J by 5 bases, with 13 bases between.

The V gene is TRBV28, the J gene TRBJ1-2, with TRBD1 matching 7 bases. Germline CDR1 and CDR2: MDHEN and SYDVKM. Trimming took 5 bases from V and 7 from J; bases not matched to a gene: 10. The CDR3 is made up of 14 amino acids. The DNA for the CDR3 is TGTGCCAGCAGTGAATCGAGGGGGCTCCGTGGCTACACCTTC. Translation: CASSESRGLRGYTF.